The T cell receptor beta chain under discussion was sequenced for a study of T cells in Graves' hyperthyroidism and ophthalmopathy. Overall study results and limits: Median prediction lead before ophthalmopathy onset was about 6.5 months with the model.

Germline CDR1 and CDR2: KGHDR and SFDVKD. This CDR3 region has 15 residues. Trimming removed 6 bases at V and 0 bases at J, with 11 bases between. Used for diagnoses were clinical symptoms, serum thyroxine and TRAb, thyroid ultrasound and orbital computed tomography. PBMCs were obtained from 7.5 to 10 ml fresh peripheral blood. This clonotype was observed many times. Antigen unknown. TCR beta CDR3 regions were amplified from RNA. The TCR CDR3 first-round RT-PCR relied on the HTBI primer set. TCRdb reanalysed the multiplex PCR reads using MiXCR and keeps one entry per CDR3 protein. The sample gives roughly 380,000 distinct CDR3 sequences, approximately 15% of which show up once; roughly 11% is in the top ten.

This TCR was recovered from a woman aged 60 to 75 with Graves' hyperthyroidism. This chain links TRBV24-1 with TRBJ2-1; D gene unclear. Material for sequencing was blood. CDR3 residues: CATSSAATSYNEQFF. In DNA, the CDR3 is TGTGCCACCAGTTCTGCAGCAACCTCCTACAATGAGCAGTTCTTC.